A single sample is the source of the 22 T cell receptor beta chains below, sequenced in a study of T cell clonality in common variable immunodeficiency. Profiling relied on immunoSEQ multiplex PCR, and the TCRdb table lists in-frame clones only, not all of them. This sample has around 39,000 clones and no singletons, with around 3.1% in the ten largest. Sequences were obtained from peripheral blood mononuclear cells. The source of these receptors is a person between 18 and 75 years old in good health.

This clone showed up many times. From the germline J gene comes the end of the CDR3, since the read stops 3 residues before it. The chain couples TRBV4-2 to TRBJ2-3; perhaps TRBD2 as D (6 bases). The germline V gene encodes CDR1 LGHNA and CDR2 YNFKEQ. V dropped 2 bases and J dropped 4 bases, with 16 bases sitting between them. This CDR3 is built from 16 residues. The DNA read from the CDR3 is TGTGCCAGCAGCCAACGACTAGGAATTGACGCAGATACG. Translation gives CASSQRLGIDADT. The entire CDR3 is CASSQRLGIDADTQYF.

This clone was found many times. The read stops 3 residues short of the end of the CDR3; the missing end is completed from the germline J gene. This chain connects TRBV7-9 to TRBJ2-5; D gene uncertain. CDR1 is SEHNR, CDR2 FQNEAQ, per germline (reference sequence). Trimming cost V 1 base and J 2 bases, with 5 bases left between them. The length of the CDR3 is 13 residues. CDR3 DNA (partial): TGTGCCAGCAGCTTAGGTCCACAAGAGACC. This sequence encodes CASSLGPQET. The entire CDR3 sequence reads CASSLGPQETQYF.

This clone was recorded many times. The CDR3 bases that were read are TGCGCCAGCAGCTCCCCCCGGCAGGGGTTGAACACTGAA. Translated: CASSSPRQGLNTE. The full CDR3 is CASSSPRQGLNTEAFF. The genes are TRBV4-1 and TRBJ1-1; D is possibly TRBD1 (6 bases). Sequencing ends 3 residues short of the CDR3 end; the germline J gene provides the rest. The CDR3 is made up of 16 amino acids. In germline, CDR1 is MGHRA, CDR2 YSYEKL. Trimming pared 5 bases from V and 0 bases from J, leaving 16 bases between.

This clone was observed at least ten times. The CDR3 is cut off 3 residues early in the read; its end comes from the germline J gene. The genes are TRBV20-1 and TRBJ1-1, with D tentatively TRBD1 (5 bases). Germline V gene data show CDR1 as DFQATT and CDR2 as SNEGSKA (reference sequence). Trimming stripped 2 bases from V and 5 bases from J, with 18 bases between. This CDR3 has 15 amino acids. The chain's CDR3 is CSARQGGFGLTEAFF. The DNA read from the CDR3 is TGCAGTGCTAGACAGGGTGGGTTTGGATTGACTGAA.

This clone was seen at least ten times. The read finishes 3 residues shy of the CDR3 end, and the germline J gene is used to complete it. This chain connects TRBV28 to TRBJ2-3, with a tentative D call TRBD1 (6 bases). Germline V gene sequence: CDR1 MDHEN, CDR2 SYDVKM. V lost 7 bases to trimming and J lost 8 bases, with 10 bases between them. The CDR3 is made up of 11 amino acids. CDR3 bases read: TGTGCCAGCACCCTAGGGGGTACG. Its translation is CASTLGGT. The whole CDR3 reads CASTLGGTQYF. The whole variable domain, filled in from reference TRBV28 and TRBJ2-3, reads DVKVTQSSRYLVKRTGEKVFLECVQDMDHENMFWYRQDPGLGLRLIYFSYDVKMKEKGDIPEGYSVSREKKERFSLILESASTNQTSMYLCASTLGGTQYFGPGTRLTVL.

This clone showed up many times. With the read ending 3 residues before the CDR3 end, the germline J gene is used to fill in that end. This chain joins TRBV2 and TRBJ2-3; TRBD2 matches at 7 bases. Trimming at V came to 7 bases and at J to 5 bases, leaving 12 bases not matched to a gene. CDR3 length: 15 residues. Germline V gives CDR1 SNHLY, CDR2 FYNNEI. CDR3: CASKGTTRWEDTQYF. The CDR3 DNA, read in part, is TGTGCCAGCAAAGGGACTACACGGTGGGAAGATACG.

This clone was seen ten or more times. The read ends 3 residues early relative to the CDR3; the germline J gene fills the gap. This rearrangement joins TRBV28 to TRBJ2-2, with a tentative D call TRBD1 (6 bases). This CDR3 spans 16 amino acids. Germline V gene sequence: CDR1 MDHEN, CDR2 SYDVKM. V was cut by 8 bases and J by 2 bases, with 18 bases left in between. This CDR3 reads CASRLQGNLNTGELFF. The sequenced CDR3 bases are TGTGCCAGCCGCCTACAGGGAAACCTCAACACCGGGGAG.

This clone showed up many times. CDR3 in amino acids: CSARDFQGDFYGYTF. The CDR3 DNA, read in part, is TGCAGTGCTAGAGACTTCCAGGGTGACTTCTATGGC. The V and J genes are TRBV20-1 and TRBJ1-2, with D possibly TRBD1 on 5 matching bases. Coverage ceases 3 residues before the CDR3 finishes, and the germline J gene fills in the end. Trimming shortened V by 0 bases and J by 4 bases, and 15 bases separated the two germline ends. CDR3 length equals 15 residues. Germline V gives CDR1 DFQATT, CDR2 SNEGSKA (reference sequence).

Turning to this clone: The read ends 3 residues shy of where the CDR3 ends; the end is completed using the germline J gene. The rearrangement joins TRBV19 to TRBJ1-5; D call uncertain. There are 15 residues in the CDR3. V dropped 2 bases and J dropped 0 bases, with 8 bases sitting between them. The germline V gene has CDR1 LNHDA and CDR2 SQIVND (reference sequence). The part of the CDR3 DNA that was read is TGTGCCAGTAGTATAATACTCGGTAGCAATCAGCCC. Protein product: CASSIILGSNQP. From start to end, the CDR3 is CASSIILGSNQPQHF.

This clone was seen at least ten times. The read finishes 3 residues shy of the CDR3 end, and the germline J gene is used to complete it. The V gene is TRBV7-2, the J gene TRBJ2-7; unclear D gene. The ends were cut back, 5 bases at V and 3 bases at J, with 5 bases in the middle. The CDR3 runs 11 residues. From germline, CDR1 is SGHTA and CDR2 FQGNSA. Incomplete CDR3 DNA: TGTGCCAGCAGCGCCTACTACGAG. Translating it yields CASSAYYE. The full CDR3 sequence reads CASSAYYEQYF.

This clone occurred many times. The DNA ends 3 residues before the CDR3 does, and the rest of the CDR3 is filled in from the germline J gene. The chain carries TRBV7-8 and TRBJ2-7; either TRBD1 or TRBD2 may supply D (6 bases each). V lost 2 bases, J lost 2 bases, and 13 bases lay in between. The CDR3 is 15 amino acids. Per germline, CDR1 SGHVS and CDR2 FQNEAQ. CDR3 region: CASSLIRGGTYEQYF. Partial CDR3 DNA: TGTGCCAGCAGCTTAATCAGGGGAGGCACCTACGAG.

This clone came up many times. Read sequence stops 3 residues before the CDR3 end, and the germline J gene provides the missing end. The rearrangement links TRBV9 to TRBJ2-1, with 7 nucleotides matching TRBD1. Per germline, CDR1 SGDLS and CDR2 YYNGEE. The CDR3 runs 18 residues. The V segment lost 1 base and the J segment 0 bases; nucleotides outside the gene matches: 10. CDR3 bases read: TGTGCCAGCAGCGTAACAGGGGTCCTCTGGAGCTCCTACAATGAG. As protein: CASSVTGVLWSSYNE. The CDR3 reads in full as CASSVTGVLWSSYNEQFF.

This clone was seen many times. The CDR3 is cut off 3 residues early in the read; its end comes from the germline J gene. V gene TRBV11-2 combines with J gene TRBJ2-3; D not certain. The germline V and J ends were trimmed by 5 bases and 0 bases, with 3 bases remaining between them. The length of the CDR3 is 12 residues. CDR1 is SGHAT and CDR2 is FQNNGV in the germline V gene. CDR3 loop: CASSLSTDTQYF. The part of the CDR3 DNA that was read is TGTGCCAGCAGCCTCAGCACAGATACG.

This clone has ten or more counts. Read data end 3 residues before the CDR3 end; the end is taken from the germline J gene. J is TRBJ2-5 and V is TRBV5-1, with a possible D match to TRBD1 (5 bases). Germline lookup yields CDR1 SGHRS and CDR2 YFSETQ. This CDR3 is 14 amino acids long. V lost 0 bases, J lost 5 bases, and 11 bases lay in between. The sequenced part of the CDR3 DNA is TGCGCCAGCAGCTTGGGCCGGACAACGGAGACC. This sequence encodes CASSLGRTTET. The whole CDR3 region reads CASSLGRTTETQYF.

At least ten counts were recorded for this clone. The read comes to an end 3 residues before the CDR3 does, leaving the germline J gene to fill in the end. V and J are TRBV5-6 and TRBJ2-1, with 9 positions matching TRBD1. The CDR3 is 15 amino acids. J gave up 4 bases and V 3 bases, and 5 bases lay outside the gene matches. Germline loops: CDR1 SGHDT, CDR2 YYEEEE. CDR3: CASSYGTGTYNEQFF. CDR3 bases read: TGTGCCAGCAGCTACGGGACAGGGACGTACAATGAG. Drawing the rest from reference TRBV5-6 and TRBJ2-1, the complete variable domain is DAGVTQSPTHLIKTRGQQVTLRCSPKSGHDTVSWYQQALGQGPQFIFQYYEEEERQRGNFPDRFSGHQFPNYSSELNVNALLLGDSALYLCASSYGTGTYNEQFFGPGTRLTVL.

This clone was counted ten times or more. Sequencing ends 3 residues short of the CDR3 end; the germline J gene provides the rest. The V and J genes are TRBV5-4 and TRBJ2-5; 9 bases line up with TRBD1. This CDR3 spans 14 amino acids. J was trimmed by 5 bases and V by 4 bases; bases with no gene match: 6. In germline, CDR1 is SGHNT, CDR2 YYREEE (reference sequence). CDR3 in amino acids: CASSVGTGRETQYF. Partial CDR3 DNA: TGTGCCAGCAGCGTCGGGACAGGGCGGGAGACC.

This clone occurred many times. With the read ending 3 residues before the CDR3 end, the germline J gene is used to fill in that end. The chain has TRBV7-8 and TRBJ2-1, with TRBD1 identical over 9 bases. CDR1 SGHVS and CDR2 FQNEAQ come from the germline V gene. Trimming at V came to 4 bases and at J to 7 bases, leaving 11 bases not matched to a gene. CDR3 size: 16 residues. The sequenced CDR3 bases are TGTGCCAGCAGCTCATCCTCCGGGACAGGGAGAAATGAG. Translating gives CASSSSSGTGRNE. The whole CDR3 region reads CASSSSSGTGRNEQFF.

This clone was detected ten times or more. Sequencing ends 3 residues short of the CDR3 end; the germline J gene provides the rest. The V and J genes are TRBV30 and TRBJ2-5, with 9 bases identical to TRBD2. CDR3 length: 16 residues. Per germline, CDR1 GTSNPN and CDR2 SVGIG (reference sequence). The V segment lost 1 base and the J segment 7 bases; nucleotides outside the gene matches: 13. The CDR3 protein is CAWSGRDSGSFGTQYF. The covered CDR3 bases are TGTGCCTGGAGTGGCCGGGATAGCGGGAGTTTCGGGACC.

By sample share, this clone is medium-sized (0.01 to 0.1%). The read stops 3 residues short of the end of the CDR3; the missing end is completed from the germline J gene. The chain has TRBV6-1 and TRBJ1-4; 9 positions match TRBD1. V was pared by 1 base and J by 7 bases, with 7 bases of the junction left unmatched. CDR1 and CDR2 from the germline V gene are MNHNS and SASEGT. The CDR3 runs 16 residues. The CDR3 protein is CASSEGPGQGGEKLFF. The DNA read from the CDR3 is TGTGCCAGCAGTGAAGGACCGGGACAGGGTGGTGAAAAA.

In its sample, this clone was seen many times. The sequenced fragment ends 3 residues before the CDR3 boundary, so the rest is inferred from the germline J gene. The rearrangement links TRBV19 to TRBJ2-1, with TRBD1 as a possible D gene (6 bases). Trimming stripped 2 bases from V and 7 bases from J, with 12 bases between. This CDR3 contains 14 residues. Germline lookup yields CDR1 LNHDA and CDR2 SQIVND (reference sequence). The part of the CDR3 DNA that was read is TGTGCCAGTAGTATAATGGGGCAGGGGAATGAG. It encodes CASSIMGQGNE. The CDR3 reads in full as CASSIMGQGNEQFF.

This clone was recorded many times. The sequenced CDR3 bases are TGCGCCAGCAGCCGAGACAGGTTAGGCACAGATACG. Its protein product is CASSRDRLGTDT. The whole CDR3 region reads CASSRDRLGTDTQYF. The rearrangement links TRBV4-1 to TRBJ2-3; maybe TRBD1 (6 bases). The read halts 3 residues ahead of the CDR3 end, with the missing end drawn from the germline J gene. The germline V gene has CDR1 MGHRA and CDR2 YSYEKL. This CDR3 is 15 amino acids long. V lost 4 bases, J lost 1 base, and 12 bases lay in between.

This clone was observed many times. CDR3 DNA (partial): TGTGCCTCTAGCGGGAGGGCCGGGGAG. Translation gives CASSGRAGE. The entire CDR3 is CASSGRAGELFF. The chain joins TRBV7-8 to TRBJ2-2; 12 bases map to TRBD2. Sequencing ends 3 residues short of the CDR3 end; the germline J gene provides the rest. This CDR3 region has 12 residues. Losses at the gene ends were 11 bases for V and 6 bases for J; bases not matched to a gene: 1. Germline CDR1 is SGHVS and CDR2 is FQNEAQ. The complete variable domain, with remaining parts taken from reference TRBV7-8 and TRBJ2-2, reads GAGVSQSPRYKVAKRGQDVALRCDPISGHVSLFWYQQALGQGPEFLTYFQNEAQLDKSGLPSDRFFAERPEGSVSTLKIQRTQQEDSAVYLCASSGRAGELFFGEGSRLTVL.